The present T cell receptor beta chain was sequenced within a study of T-cell reconstitution after alpha-beta-depleted transplantation in children. As to this clonotype: Its antigen remains unknown.

Researchers prepared the TCRbeta library using unique molecular identifiers, the study reports. Each CDR3 protein is one row after TCRdb ran MiXCR on the PCR reads. The data show about 510,000 distinct CDR3 sequences, with 10% to 12% seen just once and 13% to 15% held by the top ten. Study outcomes and limitations: Some patients showed high day-60 TCRbeta diversity, which derived from surviving recipient T cells and thymic progenitors. Once a year had passed after transplant, T-cell counts and diversity came mostly from newly produced T cells. At around two months after transplant, the alpha-beta T cells were reportedly derived from several hundred expanded clones that came from non-depleted graft cells.

The specimen comprised PBMCs, mostly from graft donor cells, sampled 180 days after TCRalphabeta/CD19-depleted stem cell transplant. The receptor comes from a female patient between 2 and 15 years old who had a stem cell transplant for aplastic anemia, so the T cells may come from the graft donor.

For the CDR3, the DNA is TGTGCCAGCAGTACCCATTCACCCCTCCACTTT. Translated: CASSTHSPLHF. The chain uses TRBV12-3 or TRBV12-4 and TRBJ1-6; D gene ambiguous. V was trimmed by 5 bases and J by 8 bases, leaving 4 bases between them. This CDR3 has 11 residues.